The 30 T cell receptor beta chains below come from one sample, sequenced in a study of blood T cell repertoires in COVID-19. Sequencing used immunoSEQ multiplex PCR; TCRdb keeps in-frame clones, though not all of them. The top ten clones hold approximately 11% of a sample with a few hundred thousand clones, roughly 85% of them seen once. Sequencing was performed on peripheral blood. The receptors come from a woman in her seventies with acute or convalescent COVID-19.

Regarding this clone: This same CDR3 is encoded by further DNA sequences in the sample. This rearrangement joins TRBV6-1 to TRBJ1-3; D is unclear. Per germline, CDR1 MNHNS and CDR2 SASEGT. The CDR3 sequence is 14 residues long. Trimming removed 2 bases from V and 0 bases from J, with 5 bases in between. CDR3 DNA: TGTGCCAGCAGTGAACCTATCTCTGGAAACACCATATATTTT. Protein: CASSEPISGNTIYF.

The rearrangement uses TRBV5-1 and TRBJ2-7; 11 nucleotides align to TRBD1. Germline CDR1 and CDR2: SGHRS and YFSETQ. V lost 2 bases to trimming and J lost 0 bases; unmatched junction nucleotides: 1. The CDR3 runs to 15 residues. CDR3 sequence (DNA): TGCGCCAGCAGCTTAGGGACAGGGGGCTCCTACGAGCAGTACTTC. It encodes CASSLGTGGSYEQYF.

V is TRBV7-2 and J is TRBJ2-6; D call uncertain. Germline loops: CDR1 SGHTA, CDR2 FQGNSA. This CDR3 spans 17 amino acids. V lost 3 bases and J lost 0, with 12 bases in between. In DNA, the CDR3 is TGTGCCAGCAGCTTCGGCACCCCGGGCTCTGGGGCCAACGTCCTGACTTTC. Translation gives CASSFGTPGSGANVLTF. The full variable domain, with the rest looked up from reference TRBV7-2 and TRBJ2-6, is GAGVSQSPSNKVTEKGKDVELRCDPISGHTALYWYRQSLGQGLEFLIYFQGNSAPDKSGLPSDRFSAERTGGSVSTLTIQRTQQEDSAVYLCASSFGTPGSGANVLTFGAGSRLTVL.

The V gene is TRBV20-1, the J gene TRBJ2-7; TRBD1 matches 7 bases. There are 11 residues in the CDR3. Germline loops: CDR1 DFQATT, CDR2 SNEGSKA (reference sequence). J was trimmed by 7 bases and V by 6 bases; bases with no gene match: 6. CDR3: CSAMGQKEQYF. CDR3 nucleotide sequence: TGCAGTGCCATGGGACAGAAGGAGCAGTACTTC.

The chain recombines TRBV11-2 with TRBJ1-4, with a weak D call TRBD1 (5 bases). Germline values: CDR1 SGHAT, CDR2 FQNNGV. This CDR3 has 16 amino acids. The germline V and J ends were trimmed by 1 base and 8 bases, with 17 bases remaining between them. The CDR3 spells CASSLALPGEGEKLFF. CDR3 in DNA: TGTGCCAGCAGCTTAGCGCTGCCGGGGGAGGGCGAAAAACTGTTTTTT.

The chain links TRBV4-1 to TRBJ2-3; TRBD2 matches 11 bases. The V gene end was trimmed by 4 bases and the J gene end by 0 bases; junction bases not matched to a gene: 9. The CDR3 loop spans 18 amino acids. The germline V gene has CDR1 MGHRA and CDR2 YSYEKL. The CDR3, as DNA: TGCGCCAGCAGCCTCCGAGTAGCGGGGGGGAAGAGCACAGATACGCAGTATTTT. This translates into CASSLRVAGGKSTDTQYF.

V usage is TRBV11-3 and J usage is TRBJ2-7; D perhaps matches TRBD1 (6 bases). The germline CDR1 and CDR2 sequences are SGHNT and YENEEA. The CDR3 covers 14 residues. Trimming stripped 5 bases from V and 2 bases from J, with 13 bases between. The CDR3 DNA reads as TGTGCCAGCAGCGGCCCGGACAGTCCCTACGAGCAGTACTTC. This translates into CASSGPDSPYEQYF.

The chain joins TRBV2 to TRBJ2-3; the match to TRBD2 covers 8 bases. The CDR3 runs 15 residues. The germline V gene encodes CDR1 SNHLY and CDR2 FYNNEI. The junction had 7 bases not matched to a gene; V was cut back by 4 bases and J by 4 bases. CDR3 in amino acids: CASSASGGPPDTQYF. The CDR3 DNA is TGTGCCAGCAGTGCCTCGGGGGGGCCCCCAGATACGCAGTATTTT.

The V gene is TRBV19, the J gene TRBJ1-6, with 8 bases fitting TRBD1. This CDR3 is 13 amino acids long. Germline CDR1 and CDR2: LNHDA and SQIVND (reference sequence). V lost 5 bases to trimming and J lost 9 bases; unmatched junction nucleotides: 3. The CDR3 region is CASSRDRGSPLHF. The CDR3 DNA reads TGTGCCAGTAGTCGAGACAGGGGTTCACCCCTCCACTTT.

This chain uses TRBV19 with TRBJ1-5, with 9 bases that match TRBD1. The CDR3 covers 16 residues. V dropped 7 bases and J dropped 5; count of bases not matched to a gene: 12. The germline V gene has CDR1 LNHDA and CDR2 SQIVND (reference sequence). CDR3 in DNA: TGTGCCAGTACCATAGGGGGGGGACAGGGCTATCAGCCCCAGCATTTT. This gives the protein CASTIGGGQGYQPQHF.

The chain links TRBV7-2 to TRBJ2-3, with 8 bases identical to TRBD2. This CDR3 is built from 15 residues. V was pared by 2 bases and J by 6 bases, with 7 bases of the junction left unmatched. Germline loops: CDR1 SGHTA, CDR2 FQGNSA. CDR3: CASSLTRGAHDTQYF. The DNA for the CDR3 is TGTGCCAGCAGCTTAACGCGGGGGGCACACGATACGCAGTATTTT.

This sequence joins TRBV15 and TRBJ1-1; D gene uncertain. The CDR3 covers 13 residues. Germline V gives CDR1 LNHNV, CDR2 YYDKDF (reference sequence). V lost 0 bases and J 3 bases, leaving 5 bases between the germline ends. CDR3: CATSRDGYTEAFF. The DNA of the CDR3 is TGTGCCACCAGCAGAGACGGGTACACTGAAGCTTTCTTT.

This rearrangement joins TRBV4-1 to TRBJ1-1, with a tentative D call TRBD1 (5 bases). Trimming pared 2 bases from V and 1 base from J, leaving 11 bases between. The CDR3 runs to 15 residues. Germline lookup yields CDR1 MGHRA and CDR2 YSYEKL. CDR3: CASSQLWGGNTEAFF. Here the CDR3 DNA reads TGCGCCAGCAGCCAACTATGGGGGGGGAACACTGAAGCTTTCTTT.

V usage is TRBV24-1 and J usage is TRBJ2-1; 8 nucleotides agree with TRBD2. CDR3 length: 15 amino acids. The germline V gene has CDR1 KGHDR and CDR2 SFDVKD. V trimming: 4 bases; J trimming: 3 bases; junction bases outside the gene matches: 4. The CDR3 sequence is CATSDTGGLYNEQFF. The CDR3 DNA reads TGTGCCACCAGTGACACGGGGGGGCTCTACAATGAGCAGTTCTTC.

This clone has a handful of counts. This sequence joins TRBV18 and TRBJ1-4; D gene uncertain. The V and J ends lost 3 bases and 7 bases respectively, with 18 bases between them. Germline V lookup: CDR1 KGHSH, CDR2 LQKENI. The CDR3 sequence is 16 residues long. CDR3 coding DNA: TGTGCCAGCTCACCCTACGGAGGAAGAGGGAGTGAAAAACTGTTTTTT. Encoded protein: CASSPYGGRGSEKLFF.

The chain couples TRBV3-1 (or the pseudogene TRBV3-2) to TRBJ2-7, with 9 bases matching TRBD1. The CDR3 is 14 amino acids. V lost 5 bases, J lost 5 bases, and 7 bases stayed unmatched. In germline, CDR1 is LGHDT, CDR2 YNNKEL (reference sequence). The CDR3 DNA follows: TGTGCCAGCAGCTACGGGGACAGGGAGCACGAGCAGTACTTC. Translation gives CASSYGDREHEQYF.

V is TRBV6-2 or TRBV6-3 and J is TRBJ1-5; 7 bases are a match to TRBD1. The CDR3 extends over 15 amino acids. V dropped 6 bases and J dropped 0; count of bases not matched to a gene: 5. Germline CDR1 and CDR2: MNHEY and SVGEGT. Here the CDR3 DNA reads TGTGCCAGCAGCTCCGGGACAGTTAGCAATCAGCCCCAGCATTTT. This encodes CASSSGTVSNQPQHF.

This clone was found once. The chain combines TRBV3-1 (or the pseudogene TRBV3-2) with TRBJ2-2; TRBD1 matches 11 bases. Germline-derived CDR1 and CDR2 are LGHDT and YNNKEL (reference sequence). V shed 8 bases and J 3 bases; nucleotides not matched to a gene: 8. This CDR3 has 16 amino acids. CDR3 residues: CASVRGQGADTGELFF. The CDR3 DNA follows: TGTGCCAGCGTACGCGGACAGGGGGCTGACACCGGGGAGCTGTTTTTT.

This clone was seen only a few times. The chain couples TRBV7-9 to TRBJ1-2, with 10 bases lining up with TRBD1. The CDR3 consists of 15 residues. The germline CDR1 and CDR2 sequences are SEHNR and FQNEAQ (reference sequence). Trimming at V came to 3 bases and at J to 3 bases, leaving 4 bases not matched to a gene. The CDR3 loop is CASSLTGGIDYGYTF. CDR3 nucleotides: TGTGCCAGCAGCTTGACAGGGGGCATAGACTATGGCTACACCTTC.

The chain joins TRBV27 to TRBJ1-4; D is unclear. The germline gives CDR1 MNHEY, CDR2 SMNVEV (reference sequence). This CDR3 is built from 13 residues. V was cut by 5 bases and J by 7 bases, with 11 bases left in between. In nucleotides, the CDR3 is TGTGCCAGCAGTGGAAGCTGGGCTGAAAAACTGTTTTTT. It is translated as CASSGSWAEKLFF.

The chain links TRBV18 to TRBJ1-1; no firm D call. CDR3 size: 13 residues. The V end lost 5 bases, the J end lost 1 base, and 8 bases lay between the germline ends. The germline V gene has CDR1 KGHSH and CDR2 LQKENI. CDR3 sequence (DNA): TGTGCCAGCTCAGCCAGTTGGAACACTGAAGCTTTCTTT. Protein product: CASSASWNTEAFF.

The genes are TRBV7-6 and TRBJ1-1, with D possibly being TRBD1 (5 bases). The ends were cut back, 2 bases at V and 4 bases at J, with 8 bases in the middle. CDR3 length equals 13 residues. The germline gives CDR1 SGHVS, CDR2 FNYEAQ. The CDR3 nucleotides are TGTGCCAGCAGCTTATCAGGGTCCACTGAAGCTTTCTTT. It translates to CASSLSGSTEAFF.

This chain uses TRBV5-4 with TRBJ1-4, with TRBD1 as a possible D gene (6 bases). Trimming took 5 bases from V and 3 from J, leaving 11 bases between them. The CDR3 is made up of 14 amino acids. Germline CDR1 reads SGHNT; CDR2 reads YYREEE (reference sequence). The CDR3 DNA sequence: TGTGCCAGCAGTCGACAGGAGTCTAATGAAAAACTGTTTTTT. It yields the protein CASSRQESNEKLFF.

Worth noting for this clone: The DNA is left out, because the CDR3 cannot be placed on it with certainty; the CDR3 is given as TCRdb lists it. V usage is TRBV12-2 and J usage is TRBJ2-3; the D call of TRBD2 is as the table states it, not checked on the DNA. TRBV12-2 counts as a pseudogene. The length of the CDR3 is 16 amino acids, counting both ends. CDR3 sequence reads: CASRLVAGGATDTQYF.

The rearrangement joins TRBV11-3 to TRBJ2-1; D uncertain. The CDR3 spans 13 residues. Trimming took 2 bases from V and 4 from J, leaving 6 bases between them. Per germline, CDR1 SGHNT and CDR2 YENEEA. CDR3 in DNA: TGTGCCAGCAGCTTAAACTCTTACAATGAGCAGTTCTTC. Its protein is CASSLNSYNEQFF.

The chain recombines TRBV5-1 with TRBJ1-1, with 10 bases that match TRBD1. With 4 bases clipped from V and 3 bases from J, the junction kept 6 bases outside the gene matches. This CDR3 contains 15 residues. The germline gives CDR1 SGHRS, CDR2 YFSETQ. CDR3 nucleotide sequence: TGCGCCAGCAGCCAAAACGGACAGGGGGACACTGAAGCTTTCTTT. Translation: CASSQNGQGDTEAFF.

The J gene is TRBJ2-5, the V gene TRBV7-8, with D perhaps matching TRBD1 (6 bases). Germline CDR1 SGHVS, CDR2 FQNEAQ. This CDR3 contains 15 residues. V gave up 2 bases and J gave up 2 bases, with 12 bases separating them. CDR3 nucleotide sequence: TGTGCCAGCAGCTTAAGGGGGTTGAGGCAAGAGACCCAGTACTTC. It translates to CASSLRGLRQETQYF.

The V gene is TRBV7-9, the J gene TRBJ1-6; 8 positions match TRBD1. The CDR3 runs to 14 residues. CDR1 and CDR2 (germline): SEHNR, FQNEAQ (reference sequence). J was trimmed by 10 bases and V by 1 base; bases with no gene match: 3. The CDR3 spells CASSLETGESPLHF. CDR3 nucleotides: TGTGCCAGCAGCTTAGAGACAGGGGAGTCACCCCTCCACTTT.

This chain links TRBV11-3 with TRBJ2-1; the match to TRBD1 covers 8 bases. The CDR3 is made up of 16 amino acids. J was trimmed by 3 bases and V by 1 base; bases with no gene match: 5. Looked up from germline, CDR1 is SGHNT and CDR2 is YENEEA. The CDR3 sequence: CASSLAGGQGYNEQFF. The CDR3 bases are TGTGCCAGCAGCTTAGCAGGGGGCCAAGGCTACAATGAGCAGTTCTTC. The whole variable domain, filled in from reference TRBV11-3 and TRBJ2-1, reads EAGVVQSPRYKIIEKKQPVAFWCNPISGHNTLYWYLQNLGQGPELLIRYENEEAVDDSQLPKDRFSAERLKGVDSTLKIQPAELGDSAVYLCASSLAGGQGYNEQFFGPGTRLTVL.

The rearrangement links TRBV20-1 to TRBJ2-2, with 8 bases identical to TRBD1. The V gene end was trimmed by 4 bases and the J gene end by 4 bases; junction bases not matched to a gene: 2. The CDR3 is 13 amino acids. The germline gives CDR1 DFQATT, CDR2 SNEGSKA (reference sequence). This chain's CDR3 is CSAIDRGTGELFF. CDR3 in DNA: TGCAGTGCTATTGACAGGGGCACCGGGGAGCTGTTTTTT.